Listed here is a single T cell receptor (beta chain). Its antigen is as yet unknown. This specimen belongs to a study of Ad26.COV2.S vaccination and SARS-CoV-2 variants. Overall study results and limits: CD8+ and CD4+ T cells specific for spike reportedly responded with substantial breadth after vaccination.

Regarding treatment: some 20 received Ad26.COV2.S at low or high dose, single or two shots; five or six received placebo; per-sample allocation not given. Samples analyzed were those drawn on day 63 after the first vaccine or placebo injection. Produced via immunoSEQ multiplex PCR; TCRdb's table is partial and in-frame only. Found here are about 350,000 clones, 70% to 90% of them singletons; the top ten hold 2.5% to 3.5%. Germline CDR1 is MNHEY and CDR2 is SVGAGI. This CDR3 contains 12 residues. V shed 5 bases and J shed 7 bases, with 11 bases lying between them. J is TRBJ1-1 and V is TRBV6-5, with D perhaps matching TRBD1 (6 bases). Material: peripheral blood, obtained in a trial of Ad26.COV2.S vaccine versus placebo. The TCR was taken from a person between 18 and 60 years old who received the Ad26.COV2.S COVID-19 vaccine or a placebo. Here the CDR3 reads CASSNREGEAFF. For the CDR3, the DNA is TGTGCCAGCAGTAACAGGGAAGGTGAAGCTTTCTTT.